The entry below gives a single T cell receptor beta chain sequence along with its context. Its antigen is not identified. Treatment defined: 19 received Ad26.COV2.S at low or high dose, single or two shots; 5 received placebo; per-sample allocation not given. Samples were taken on day 63 after the first vaccine or placebo injection. V lost 5 bases and J lost 8; bases outside the gene matches: 18. This CDR3 spans 18 amino acids. CDR1 is SEHNR and CDR2 is FQNEAQ in the germline V gene (reference sequence). The data stem from a study of Ad26.COV2.S vaccination and SARS-CoV-2 variants. Background on the study: Intramuscularly, Ad26.COV2.S was given either once or twice, 56 days apart.

Sequencing was performed with immunoSEQ multiplex PCR; in TCRdb, only in-frame clones are kept and a portion is missing. The sample has 400,000 to 450,000 clones, roughly 90% seen once. Findings of the study overall: The study found similar non-spike TCR breadth in vaccine and placebo recipients.

The chain is built from TRBV7-9 and TRBJ2-1; TRBD1 aligns across 10 bases. This material consisted of peripheral blood, taken in a trial of Ad26.COV2.S vaccine versus placebo. This receptor was identified in a person between 18 and 60 years old who received the Ad26.COV2.S COVID-19 vaccine or a placebo. Here the CDR3 reads CASSPPGPGDRGVDEQFF. The CDR3 nucleotides read TGTGCCAGCAGCCCCCCCGGGCCGGGGGACAGGGGAGTCGATGAGCAGTTCTTC.